This TCR beta chain was identified in a study of PD-L1 blockade in urothelial cancer. Described time point: pretreatment peripheral blood. CDR1 is SGHDN, CDR2 FVKESK, per germline. This CDR3 is built from 14 residues. Germline trimming cut 4 bases from V and 0 bases from J; bases unmatched to any gene: 2. Synthetic TCR analog templates were spiked into each PCR. Measured with immunoSEQ multiplex PCR; TCRdb has only the in-frame clones, and not every one. This repertoire shows around 82,000 clones, roughly 84% found once; its top ten account for approximately 2%. This clonotype was sampled from a man aged 60 to 75 with urothelial cancer. The sample consisted of PBMCs, taken around atezolizumab (anti-PD-L1) treatment. This chain joins TRBV14 and TRBJ1-1, with TRBD1 matching over 7 bases. The CDR3 region is CASSRGQVNTEAFF. The DNA of the CDR3 is TGTGCCAGCAGCCGAGGACAGGTGAACACTGAAGCTTTCTTT.